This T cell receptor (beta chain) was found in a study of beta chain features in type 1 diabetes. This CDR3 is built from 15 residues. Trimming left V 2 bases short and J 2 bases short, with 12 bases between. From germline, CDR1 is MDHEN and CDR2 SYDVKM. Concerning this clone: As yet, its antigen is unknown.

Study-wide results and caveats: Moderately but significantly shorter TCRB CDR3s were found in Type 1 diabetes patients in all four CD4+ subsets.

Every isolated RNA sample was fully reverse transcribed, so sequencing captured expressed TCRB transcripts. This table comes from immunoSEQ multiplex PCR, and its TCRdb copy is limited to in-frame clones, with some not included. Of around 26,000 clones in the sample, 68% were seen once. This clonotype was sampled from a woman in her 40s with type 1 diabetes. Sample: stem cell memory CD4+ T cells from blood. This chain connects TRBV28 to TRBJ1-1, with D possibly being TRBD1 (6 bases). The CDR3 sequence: CASSLGGADNTEAFF. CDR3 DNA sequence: TGTGCCAGCAGTTTAGGGGGGGCAGATAACACTGAAGCTTTCTTT. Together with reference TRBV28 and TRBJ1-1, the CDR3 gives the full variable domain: DVKVTQSSRYLVKRTGEKVFLECVQDMDHENMFWYRQDPGLGLRLIYFSYDVKMKEKGDIPEGYSVSREKKERFSLILESASTNQTSMYLCASSLGGADNTEAFFGQGTRLTVV.